This TCR beta chain comes out of a study of blood T cell repertoires in COVID-19. Background on the study: The United States, Italy and Spain were the sources of the acute and convalescent COVID-19 samples. Nucleic acid was either cDNA or gDNA, and it came from T cells, B-cell-depleted T cells, or PBMCs.

Trimming took off 5 bases at V and 1 base at J, with 12 bases between the two ends. The CDR3 is 15 amino acids. Germline V CDR1 and CDR2: MNHEY, SMNVEV (reference sequence). Under the authors' procedure: Counts of nucleated cells, estimated from reference gene primer amplification, were obtained. Some clones are missing from TCRdb's copy, which holds only in-frame ones; the method was immunoSEQ multiplex PCR. V and J calls and clone size are those listed in that table; D and trimming were worked out from the DNA. The sample includes about 44,000 clones, roughly 80% of them seen just once. Sequencing used peripheral blood. The receptor comes from a human donor in a cohort sampled during active COVID-19. The J gene is TRBJ2-1, the V gene TRBV27; possible D gene TRBD1, 6 bases. DNA of the CDR3: TGTGCCAGCAGTACTACAGGGAAATCCTACAATGAGCAGTTCTTC. This sequence encodes CASSTTGKSYNEQFF.